The 15 T cell receptor beta chains below come from one sample, sequenced in a study. TCRdb called the 5' RACE reads again in MiXCR, with one record for every CDR3 protein. This sample has 25,000 to 40,000 distinct CDR3 sequences; around 24% occur once, and the top ten carry 4.3%. Sequenced material: memory CD4+ T cells sorted from blood. As for subset: memory CD4+ T cells, CD4+CD45RO+CD25-. The receptors shown here come from a female donor with breast cancer.

The chain uses TRBV29-1 and TRBJ2-7, with 8 bases matching TRBD1. CDR1 and CDR2 from the germline V gene are SQVTM and ANQGSEA. The CDR3 has 12 amino acids. The J segment lost 4 bases and the V segment lost 4 bases, leaving 3 bases of the junction unmatched. The DNA of the CDR3 is TGCAGCGTTGGTGGGACAGGTTACGAGCAGTACTTC. It translates to CSVGGTGYEQYF.

This clonotype was seen ten or more times. The CDR3 nucleotides read TGTGCCAGCAGTTTGACTCTAGCGGGAGCGGCGGATACGCAGTATTTT. It translates to CASSLTLAGAADTQYF. The rearrangement links TRBV6-2 or TRBV6-3 to TRBJ2-3; 10 bases fit TRBD2. The trim removed 4 bases at V and 6 bases at J, leaving 10 bases unmatched. This CDR3 spans 16 amino acids. Germline CDR1 and CDR2: MNHEY and SVGEGT.

The V gene is TRBV7-9, the J gene TRBJ2-1; D possibly corresponds to TRBD2 (5 bases). V dropped 1 base and J dropped 13 bases, with 11 bases sitting between them. The CDR3 extends over 12 amino acids. Per the germline V gene, CDR1 is SEHNR and CDR2 is FQNEAQ (reference sequence). CDR3 loop: CASSLERSAQFF. The CDR3 region has the DNA TGTGCCAGCAGCTTAGAGCGGAGCGCCCAGTTCTTC. Using reference TRBV7-9 and TRBJ2-1 for the parts outside the CDR3, the full variable domain is DTGVSQNPRHKITKRGQNVTFRCDPISEHNRLYWYRQTLGQGPEFLTYFQNEAQLEKSRLLSDRFSAERPKGSFSTLEIQRTEQGDSAMYLCASSLERSAQFFGPGTRLTVL.

This clonotype was seen only a few times. The chain combines TRBV11-1 with TRBJ1-2; possibly TRBD1 for D (6 bases). Germline V gene lookup returns CDR1 SGHAT and CDR2 FQDESV (reference sequence). The CDR3 is 14 amino acids. V lost 1 base and J 5 bases, leaving 11 bases between the germline ends. CDR3 in amino acids: CASSLGDRRYGYTF. The CDR3 region has the DNA TGTGCCAGCAGCTTAGGAGACAGGCGATATGGCTACACCTTC.

This clonotype came up many times. This chain uses TRBV27 with TRBJ2-3; no reliable D call. V lost 3 bases to trimming and J lost 0 bases, with 4 bases between them. Germline CDR1 and CDR2: MNHEY and SMNVEV (reference sequence). This CDR3 is built from 13 residues. The CDR3 here is CASSFASTDTQYF. The DNA for the CDR3 is TGTGCCAGCAGTTTCGCGAGCACAGATACGCAGTATTTT.

The chain's CDR3 is CASSPRGQGLVPYGYTF. The CDR3 DNA reads TGCGCCAGCAGCCCTCGTGGGCAGGGATTAGTTCCCTATGGCTACACCTTC. The chain recombines TRBV4-1 with TRBJ1-2; D is possibly TRBD1 (5 bases). Germline V gene data show CDR1 as MGHRA and CDR2 as YSYEKL. The V and J ends lost 4 bases and 4 bases respectively, with 22 bases between them. CDR3 length: 17 residues.

The chain carries TRBV27 and TRBJ2-1, with TRBD2 identical over 7 bases. In germline, CDR1 is MNHEY, CDR2 SMNVEV (reference sequence). CDR3 length: 14 amino acids. The ends lost 2 bases at V and 7 bases at J; junction bases unmatched: 5. The CDR3 loop is CASSLNGRVNEQFF. Here the CDR3 DNA reads TGTGCCAGCAGTTTAAATGGGAGGGTGAATGAGCAGTTCTTC.

The genes are TRBV20-1 and TRBJ1-6, with 9 bases aligning to TRBD1. The CDR3 runs to 14 residues. Germline assignment: CDR1 DFQATT and CDR2 SNEGSKA (reference sequence). J gave up 7 bases and V 5 bases, and 6 bases lay outside the gene matches. The DNA of the CDR3 is TGCAGTGCTTTCTTCGGGACAGGGAATTCACCCCTCCACTTT. Its translation is CSAFFGTGNSPLHF.

This clonotype is classed as medium-sized (0.01 to 0.1%). V is TRBV12-3 or TRBV12-4 and J is TRBJ1-6; no reliable D call. The V end lost 3 bases, the J end lost 7 bases, and 4 bases lay between the germline ends. CDR3 length: 12 residues. This CDR3 is CASSFPNSPLHF. The CDR3 nucleotides read TGTGCCAGCAGTTTCCCCAATTCACCCCTCCACTTT.

The V and J genes are TRBV18 and TRBJ2-7; 9 bases are shared with TRBD1. The CDR3 totals 16 residues. Looked up from germline, CDR1 is KGHSH and CDR2 is LQKENI. J gave up 2 bases and V 4 bases, and 9 bases lay outside the gene matches. This chain's CDR3 is CASSQIYRGQAYEQYF. The DNA of the CDR3 is TGTGCCAGCTCACAAATTTACAGGGGGCAAGCCTACGAGCAGTACTTC.

This chain connects TRBV6-6 to TRBJ1-3; weak D call: TRBD1 (5 bases). There are 14 residues in the CDR3. Trimming removed 3 bases from V and 0 bases from J, with 6 bases in between. CDR1 and CDR2 from the germline V gene are MNHNY and SVGAGI (reference sequence). The CDR3 loop reads CASSYTGSGNTIYF. As DNA, the CDR3 is TGTGCCAGCAGTTATACAGGCTCTGGAAACACCATATATTTT.

The gene calls are TRBV7-6 and TRBJ2-7; D might be TRBD2 (5 bases). CDR1 and CDR2 (germline): SGHVS, FNYEAQ. V lost 3 bases and J 2 bases, leaving 14 bases between the germline ends. The CDR3 length is 15 residues. The CDR3 DNA sequence: TGTGCCAGCAGCTTTGGTGGGAGTTTCACCTACGAGCAGTACTTC. This translates into CASSFGGSFTYEQYF. The full variable domain, its missing parts supplied by reference TRBV7-6 and TRBJ2-7, is GAGVSQSPRYKVTKRGQDVALRCDPISGHVSLYWYRQALGQGPEFLTYFNYEAQQDKSGLPNDRFSAERPEGSISTLTIQRTEQRDSAMYRCASSFGGSFTYEQYFGPGTRLTVT.

This clonotype has only a few counts. The V gene is TRBV7-2, the J gene TRBJ2-1, with D perhaps matching TRBD2 (6 bases). Germline V gene sequence: CDR1 SGHTA, CDR2 FQGNSA. This CDR3 is 16 amino acids long. The V gene lost 1 base and the J gene lost 0 bases, with 10 bases spanning the gap. CDR3 in amino acids: CASSLGLARSYNEQFF. The DNA of the CDR3 is TGTGCCAGCAGCTTAGGTCTAGCGCGCTCCTACAATGAGCAGTTCTTC. The full variable domain, completed using reference TRBV7-2 and TRBJ2-1, is GAGVSQSPSNKVTEKGKDVELRCDPISGHTALYWYRQSLGQGLEFLIYFQGNSAPDKSGLPSDRFSAERTGGSVSTLTIQRTQQEDSAVYLCASSLGLARSYNEQFFGPGTRLTVL.

This clonotype was counted ten times or more. The rearrangement joins TRBV27 to TRBJ1-5, with D hard to call. The CDR3 runs to 13 residues. Germline V CDR1 and CDR2: MNHEY, SMNVEV (reference sequence). The V gene lost 8 bases and the J gene lost 3 bases, with 11 bases spanning the gap. Written as DNA, the CDR3 is TGTGCCAGCGGGCTAAGGGTCAATCAGCCCCAGCATTTT. It codes for CASGLRVNQPQHF.

This clonotype has a count of ten or more. The chain's CDR3 is CASSLSTGMYEQYF. DNA for the CDR3: TGTGCCAGCAGTTTATCGACGGGAATGTACGAGCAGTACTTC. The gene calls are TRBV27 and TRBJ2-7; a possible D gene is TRBD2 (5 bases). There are 14 residues in the CDR3. Trimming took off 0 bases at V and 4 bases at J, with 10 bases between the two ends. Germline V gives CDR1 MNHEY, CDR2 SMNVEV (reference sequence).